This T cell receptor (beta chain) was profiled in a study of blood T cell repertoires in COVID-19. Study-wide context: Specimens from acute and convalescent COVID-19 originated in the United States, Italy and Spain.

The germline V and J ends were trimmed by 3 bases and 2 bases, with 20 bases remaining between them. Germline CDR1 reads SGHTA; CDR2 reads FQGNSA. The CDR3 runs 17 residues. The method was immunoSEQ multiplex PCR; TCRdb's version includes in-frame clones alone and lacks a portion of them. The sample contains around 360,000 clones, more than 70% of which appear only once. The chain recombines TRBV7-2 with TRBJ2-7; D possibly corresponds to TRBD2 (6 bases). The sequenced sample was peripheral blood. This receptor was obtained from a woman under 40 with COVID-19, enrolled during active disease. CDR3 coding DNA: TGTGCCAGCAGCTTTTCCCCCTCCGGGACTCTAACCTACGAGCAGTACTTC. Its protein is CASSFSPSGTLTYEQYF. The variable domain in full, completed from reference TRBV7-2 and TRBJ2-7, reads GAGVSQSPSNKVTEKGKDVELRCDPISGHTALYWYRQSLGQGLEFLIYFQGNSAPDKSGLPSDRFSAERTGGSVSTLTIQRTQQEDSAVYLCASSFSPSGTLTYEQYFGPGTRLTVT.